Listed below are T cell receptor beta chains from one sample, sequenced in a study of T-cell memory formation after mild COVID-19. TCRdb processed the 5' RACE reads anew with MiXCR; each CDR3 protein has one entry. The sample gives about 210,000 distinct CDR3 sequences, 27% of which show up once; over 10% is in the top ten. The source material was PBMCs or a T cell subset sorted from them (not recorded which). These receptors were collected from an adult woman who had mild COVID-19 (a few samples of this study predate the infection). Cell type and time point are not known. Both conserved end residues are part of each CDR3. D genes are given only for firm matches. Clone size is stated in some rows and not others, as once, few, many or a class when expanded.

j_call: TRBJ2-1; d_call: TRBD2; clone_size: few; v_call: TRBV7-9; cdr3_nt: TGTGCCAGCACCATACCAGGGACTAGCGGGATTAATGAGCAGTTCTTC; cdr3_aa: CASTIPGTSGINEQFF
j_call: TRBJ2-7; d_call: TRBD2; clone_size: few; v_call: TRBV29-1; cdr3_nt: TGCAGCGTAACCACTAGCGGGGTAGCCTACGAGCAGTACTTC; cdr3_aa: CSVTTSGVAYEQYF
j_call: TRBJ1-5; d_call: NA; clone_size: NA; v_call: TRBV15; cdr3_nt: TGTGCCACCAGCAGGGAACGTGTCAGTTTGACCACCTCTAACAATCAGCCCCAGCATTTT; cdr3_aa: CATSRERVSLTTSNNQPQHF
j_call: TRBJ1-5; d_call: NA; clone_size: few; v_call: TRBV29-1; cdr3_nt: TGCAGCCCCCCCGGGAAGGATCAGCCCCAGCATTTT; cdr3_aa: CSPPGKDQPQHF
j_call: TRBJ2-1; d_call: NA; clone_size: few; v_call: TRBV20-1; cdr3_nt: TGCAGTGCGAAGGAGCGGGCGGCCTACAATGAGCAGTTCTTC; cdr3_aa: CSAKERAAYNEQFF
j_call: TRBJ2-5; d_call: NA; clone_size: NA; v_call: TRBV25-1; cdr3_nt: TGTGCCAGCGTGGGGTCTGGGGGGACCCAGTACTTC; cdr3_aa: CASVGSGGTQYF
j_call: TRBJ2-7; d_call: NA; clone_size: NA; v_call: TRBV6-5; cdr3_nt: TGTGCCAGCAGTCGCGACTGGGGGGCGTCTGCCGAGCAGTACTTC; cdr3_aa: CASSRDWGASAEQYF
j_call: TRBJ1-2; d_call: TRBD1; clone_size: NA; v_call: TRBV7-9; cdr3_nt: TGTGCCAGCACCCTGGAGGGACAGGGCTATGGCTACACCTTC; cdr3_aa: CASTLEGQGYGYTF
j_call: TRBJ2-2; d_call: TRBD2; clone_size: NA; v_call: TRBV7-6; cdr3_nt: TGTGCCGCAGGAGCGGGAGGGCACACCGGGGAGCTGTTTTTT; cdr3_aa: CAAGAGGHTGELFF
j_call: TRBJ2-3; d_call: NA; clone_size: NA; v_call: TRBV12-3/TRBV12-4; cdr3_nt: TGTGCCAGCAAGGTATTCGGAGCAGGGGCAACAGATACGCAGTATTTT; cdr3_aa: CASKVFGAGATDTQYF
j_call: TRBJ2-3; d_call: TRBD1; clone_size: NA; v_call: TRBV7-9; cdr3_nt: TGTGCCAGCAGCTTAGCGCTGAGGGGACAGGGCACAGATACGCAGTATTTT; cdr3_aa: CASSLALRGQGTDTQYF
j_call: TRBJ2-5; d_call: TRBD2; clone_size: few; v_call: TRBV12-3/TRBV12-4; cdr3_nt: TGTGCCAGCAGGACCGGGACTAGCGGGAGGGTAGAGACCCAGTACTTC; cdr3_aa: CASRTGTSGRVETQYF
j_call: TRBJ2-1; d_call: TRBD2; clone_size: once; v_call: TRBV29-1; cdr3_nt: TGCAGCGTTGAAGGGGGCGAGCGGGGGTGGAACAATGAGCAGTTCTTC; cdr3_aa: CSVEGGERGWNNEQFF
j_call: TRBJ2-7; d_call: NA; clone_size: NA; v_call: TRBV24-1; cdr3_nt: TGTGCCACCAGTGATTTCTCCCAGGGTGTCCCCTACGAGCAGTACTTC; cdr3_aa: CATSDFSQGVPYEQYF
j_call: TRBJ1-5; d_call: NA; clone_size: few; v_call: TRBV12-3/TRBV12-4; cdr3_nt: TGTGCCAGCAGTACGACAGGCCTTGCGAGCAATCAGCCCCAGCATTTT; cdr3_aa: CASSTTGLASNQPQHF
j_call: TRBJ2-7; d_call: TRBD1; clone_size: NA; v_call: TRBV28; cdr3_nt: TGTGCCAGCAGTTCAACGGGACAGATCGGCTACGAGCAGTACTTC; cdr3_aa: CASSSTGQIGYEQYF
j_call: TRBJ2-7; d_call: TRBD2; clone_size: few; v_call: TRBV10-3; cdr3_nt: TGTGCCACCCACGGGACTAGCGGGAGGGTACTACGGGAGCAGTACTTC; cdr3_aa: CATHGTSGRVLREQYF
j_call: TRBJ2-5; d_call: NA; clone_size: NA; v_call: TRBV5-1; cdr3_nt: TGCGCCAGCAGCTACTCCAAAGAGACCCAGTACTTC; cdr3_aa: CASSYSKETQYF
j_call: TRBJ2-6; d_call: NA; clone_size: few; v_call: TRBV7-9; cdr3_nt: TGTGCCAGCAGCCCCTATTTTGGGGGGCCTGGGGCCAACGTCCTGACTTTC; cdr3_aa: CASSPYFGGPGANVLTF
j_call: TRBJ1-1; d_call: TRBD1; clone_size: few; v_call: TRBV7-3; cdr3_nt: TGTGCCAGCAGCTGGGGGACAGGGGGACGCACTGAAGCTTTCTTT; cdr3_aa: CASSWGTGGRTEAFF
j_call: TRBJ2-7; d_call: NA; clone_size: NA; v_call: TRBV6-4; cdr3_nt: TGTGCCAGCAGCCTCACCACGGGGTACGAGCAGTACTTC; cdr3_aa: CASSLTTGYEQYF
j_call: TRBJ2-7; d_call: NA; clone_size: NA; v_call: TRBV5-1; cdr3_nt: TGCGCCAGCGGGGGACTGCCCTCCTACGAGCAGTACTTC; cdr3_aa: CASGGLPSYEQYF
j_call: TRBJ1-4; d_call: TRBD1; clone_size: few; v_call: TRBV12-3/TRBV12-4; cdr3_nt: TGTGCCAGCAGTCCCCAGCGGGTGGCAGGGGGCATCAGTGAAAAACTGTTTTTT; cdr3_aa: CASSPQRVAGGISEKLFF
j_call: TRBJ2-4; d_call: NA; clone_size: few; v_call: TRBV4-1; cdr3_nt: TGCGCCAGCAGCCCTCGGGACATCGAAAACATTCAGTACTTC; cdr3_aa: CASSPRDIENIQYF
j_call: TRBJ2-2; d_call: NA; clone_size: few; v_call: TRBV5-1; cdr3_nt: TGCGCCAGCAGCTTGGAGCTGAACCCGAACACCGGGGAGCTGTTTTTT; cdr3_aa: CASSLELNPNTGELFF
j_call: TRBJ1-1; d_call: TRBD1; clone_size: NA; v_call: TRBV24-1; cdr3_nt: TGTGCCACCAGTGACCCCAGGGGGCGGGCTTTCTTT; cdr3_aa: CATSDPRGRAFF
j_call: TRBJ2-1; d_call: NA; clone_size: NA; v_call: TRBV3-1; cdr3_nt: TGTGCCAGCAGCCAAGGGGGAAAACGCCTGTTCTTC; cdr3_aa: CASSQGGKRLFF
j_call: TRBJ2-1; d_call: NA; clone_size: few; v_call: TRBV21-1; cdr3_nt: TGTGCCGGTCGGGGGGGATACAATGAGCAGTTCTTC; cdr3_aa: CAGRGGYNEQFF
j_call: TRBJ2-7; d_call: NA; clone_size: few; v_call: TRBV2; cdr3_nt: TGTGCCAGCAGTGAGCTTCTCGTGTTGGAGCAGTACTTC; cdr3_aa: CASSELLVLEQYF
j_call: TRBJ2-1; d_call: NA; clone_size: few; v_call: TRBV9; cdr3_nt: TGTGCCAGCAGCACCGAGGCAGCAACCGCCTACAATGAGCAGTTCTTC; cdr3_aa: CASSTEAATAYNEQFF
j_call: TRBJ2-2; d_call: NA; clone_size: NA; v_call: TRBV3-1; cdr3_nt: TGTGCCAGCAGCCAAGAACGGACCGGGGAGCTGTTTTTT; cdr3_aa: CASSQERTGELFF
j_call: TRBJ2-7; d_call: NA; clone_size: few; v_call: TRBV5-4; cdr3_nt: TGTGCCAGCAGCGGGTCGGGACTCTCCGCCGAGCAGTACTTC; cdr3_aa: CASSGSGLSAEQYF
j_call: TRBJ2-5; d_call: TRBD2; clone_size: NA; v_call: TRBV7-7; cdr3_nt: TGTGCTAGCAGCTTAGCCCAGCCGGGACTAGCGGGAGAAGAGACCCAGTACTTC; cdr3_aa: CASSLAQPGLAGEETQYF
j_call: TRBJ1-2; d_call: TRBD1; clone_size: NA; v_call: TRBV5-1; cdr3_nt: TGCGCCAGCAGCACTGGACAGGTCTATGGCTACACCTTC; cdr3_aa: CASSTGQVYGYTF
j_call: TRBJ2-2; d_call: NA; clone_size: NA; v_call: TRBV11-2; cdr3_nt: TGTGCCAGCAGCTTACTCGCAGGAACGGAGCTGTTTTTT; cdr3_aa: CASSLLAGTELFF
j_call: TRBJ2-1; d_call: TRBD1; clone_size: NA; v_call: TRBV5-1; cdr3_nt: TGCGCCAGCAGCTTGGAACCCCAGACAGGGTGGACCTACAATGAGCAGTTCTTC; cdr3_aa: CASSLEPQTGWTYNEQFF
j_call: TRBJ2-7; d_call: NA; clone_size: many; v_call: TRBV3-1; cdr3_nt: TGTGCCAGCAGCCAATCTCACAGAACAGGGCCCTACGAGCAGTACTTC; cdr3_aa: CASSQSHRTGPYEQYF
j_call: TRBJ1-5; d_call: NA; clone_size: NA; v_call: TRBV20-1; cdr3_nt: TGCAGTGCTAGAGCGGAGACGGATAGCAATCAGCCCCAGCATTTT; cdr3_aa: CSARAETDSNQPQHF
j_call: TRBJ2-3; d_call: TRBD1; clone_size: NA; v_call: TRBV6-5; cdr3_nt: TGTGCCAGCAGTACGGACAGGCGCACAGATACGCAGTATTTT; cdr3_aa: CASSTDRRTDTQYF
j_call: TRBJ2-3; d_call: TRBD2; clone_size: NA; v_call: TRBV20-1; cdr3_nt: TGCAGTGCTAGATGGCGGGGGACAGATACGCAGTATTTT; cdr3_aa: CSARWRGTDTQYF
j_call: TRBJ1-1; d_call: TRBD1; clone_size: NA; v_call: TRBV24-1; cdr3_nt: TGTGCCACCAGTGCCACCCCCGGGACAGGGGTCACTGAAGCTTTCTTT; cdr3_aa: CATSATPGTGVTEAFF
j_call: TRBJ2-7; d_call: NA; clone_size: few; v_call: TRBV9; cdr3_nt: TGTGCCAGCAGCCTCCGAACCGGGTCCCTCAGGATCGACGAGCAGTACTTC; cdr3_aa: CASSLRTGSLRIDEQYF
j_call: TRBJ1-1; d_call: NA; clone_size: many; v_call: TRBV3-1; cdr3_nt: TGTGCCAGCAGCCAAGTGCACGACGGCACTGAAGCTTTCTTT; cdr3_aa: CASSQVHDGTEAFF
j_call: TRBJ2-5; d_call: NA; clone_size: NA; v_call: TRBV7-6; cdr3_nt: TGTGCCAGCAGCTTACCCGCTGGTGGGATCGGGGAGACCCAGTACTTC; cdr3_aa: CASSLPAGGIGETQYF
j_call: TRBJ1-6; d_call: TRBD1; clone_size: NA; v_call: TRBV6-2/TRBV6-3; cdr3_nt: TGTGCCAGCAGTTACAAGGGACAGATCTATTCACCCCTCCACTTT; cdr3_aa: CASSYKGQIYSPLHF
j_call: TRBJ2-5; d_call: NA; clone_size: NA; v_call: TRBV10-3; cdr3_nt: TGTGCCATCAGTGTTTCTCTTGAGACCCAGTACTTC; cdr3_aa: CAISVSLETQYF
j_call: TRBJ1-3; d_call: TRBD1; clone_size: NA; v_call: TRBV6-5; cdr3_nt: TGTGCCAGCAGTGGGACAGGGGGACACACCATATATTTT; cdr3_aa: CASSGTGGHTIYF
j_call: TRBJ1-5; d_call: TRBD1; clone_size: few; v_call: TRBV7-9; cdr3_nt: TGTGCCAGCAGCTCTTCGGGACAGTCGGGCCAGCCCCAGCATTTT; cdr3_aa: CASSSSGQSGQPQHF
j_call: TRBJ2-5; d_call: NA; clone_size: NA; v_call: TRBV18; cdr3_nt: TGTGCCAGCTCACCCAGATCTGGGACGGGCGAGACCCAGTACTTC; cdr3_aa: CASSPRSGTGETQYF
j_call: TRBJ2-7; d_call: TRBD1; clone_size: NA; v_call: TRBV10-3; cdr3_nt: TGTGCCATCAGGACCGGGACAGGGGTTTACGAGCAGTACTTC; cdr3_aa: CAIRTGTGVYEQYF
j_call: TRBJ2-1; d_call: TRBD2; clone_size: NA; v_call: TRBV20-1; cdr3_nt: TGCAGTGCTGGAGGAACCGGGACTAGCGGGAGCTCCTACAATGAGCAGTTCTTC; cdr3_aa: CSAGGTGTSGSSYNEQFF
j_call: TRBJ2-2; d_call: NA; clone_size: NA; v_call: TRBV3-1; cdr3_nt: TGTGCCAGCAGCCAAGTCGGGGGAACCGGGGAGCTGTTTTTT; cdr3_aa: CASSQVGGTGELFF
j_call: TRBJ2-3; d_call: TRBD2; clone_size: NA; v_call: TRBV6-2/TRBV6-3; cdr3_nt: TGTGCCAGCAGTCGGGACCCACTAGCGGGAGACCTAGATACGCAGTATTTT; cdr3_aa: CASSRDPLAGDLDTQYF
j_call: TRBJ2-1; d_call: TRBD1; clone_size: many; v_call: TRBV30; cdr3_nt: TGTGCCTGGATTGGGTCAGGGGGCGTTGGCAATGAGCAGTTCTTC; cdr3_aa: CAWIGSGGVGNEQFF